This T cell receptor (beta chain) was profiled in a study of PD-1 blockade in mismatch repair-deficient tumors. Study overall: Enrolled about 2012-2016, patients had progressing, pretreated mismatch repair-deficient cancers of more than ten types. General study results and limits: Rapid post-treatment expansion, then contraction, generally preceding radiologic response, marked tumor-resident clones.

TCRdb's table, derived via immunoSEQ multiplex PCR, lists solely in-frame clones and lacks some. This sample has tens of thousands of clones, with approximately 78% found just once. Every patient had mismatch repair deficiency by PCR or immunohistochemistry. TCRs were sequenced from a few patients responding to pembrolizumab. As concerns this clone: The antigen remains unidentified.

This CDR3 has 16 residues. Germline lookup yields CDR1 LNHNV and CDR2 YYDKDF (reference sequence). V shed 3 bases, J shed 0 bases, and the junction held 7 bases outside the gene matches. The sample was peripheral blood, taken 2 weeks after starting pembrolizumab. The source is an adult with mismatch repair-deficient cancer. The rearrangement links TRBV15 to TRBJ2-5; 7 positions agree with TRBD2. The chain's CDR3 is CATSSRGDEYQETQYF. In DNA form, the CDR3 reads TGTGCCACCAGCAGCCGGGGGGATGAGTACCAAGAGACCCAGTACTTC.